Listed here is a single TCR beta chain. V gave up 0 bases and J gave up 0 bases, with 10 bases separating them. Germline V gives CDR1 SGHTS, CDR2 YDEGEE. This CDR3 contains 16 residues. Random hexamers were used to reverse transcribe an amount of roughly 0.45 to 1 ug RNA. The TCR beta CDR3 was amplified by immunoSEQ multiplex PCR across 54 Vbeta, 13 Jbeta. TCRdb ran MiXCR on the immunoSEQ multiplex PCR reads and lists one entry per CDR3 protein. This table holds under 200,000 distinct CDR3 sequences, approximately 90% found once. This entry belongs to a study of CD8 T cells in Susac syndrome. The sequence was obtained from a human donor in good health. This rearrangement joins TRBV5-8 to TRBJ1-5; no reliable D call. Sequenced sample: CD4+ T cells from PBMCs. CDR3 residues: CASSLGQAYSNQPQHF. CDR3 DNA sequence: TGTGCCAGCAGCTTGGGGCAGGCATATAGCAATCAGCCCCAGCATTTT.